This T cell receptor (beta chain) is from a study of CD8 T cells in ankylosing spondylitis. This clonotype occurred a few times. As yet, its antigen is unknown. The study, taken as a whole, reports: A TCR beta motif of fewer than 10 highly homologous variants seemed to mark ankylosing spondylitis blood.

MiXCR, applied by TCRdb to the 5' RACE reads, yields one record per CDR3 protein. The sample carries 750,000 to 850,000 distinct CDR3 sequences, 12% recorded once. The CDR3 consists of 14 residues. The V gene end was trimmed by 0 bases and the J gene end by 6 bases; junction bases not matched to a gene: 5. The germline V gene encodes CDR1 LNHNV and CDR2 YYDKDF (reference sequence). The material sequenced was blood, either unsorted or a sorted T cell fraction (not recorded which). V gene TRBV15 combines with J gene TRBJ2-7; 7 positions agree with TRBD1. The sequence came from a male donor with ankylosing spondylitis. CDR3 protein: CATSREGQFFEQYF. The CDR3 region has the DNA TGTGCCACCAGCAGAGAGGGACAGTTCTTCGAGCAGTACTTC.